These 24 T cell receptor beta chains were all obtained from the same sample, sequenced in a study of blood T cell repertoires in COVID-19. Assay: immunoSEQ multiplex PCR; the TCRdb copy retains only in-frame clones and omits some. The sample gives some 150,000 clones, roughly 89% of which show up once; approximately 0.95% is in the top ten. Sequenced sample: peripheral blood. The origin of the receptors is a woman in her forties or fifties with acute or convalescent COVID-19.

This sequence joins TRBV5-6 and TRBJ2-4, with D possibly being TRBD1 (6 bases). V was cut by 4 bases and J by 6 bases, with 14 bases left in between. The CDR3 length is 14 residues. Germline V CDR1 and CDR2: SGHDT, YYEEEE. DNA of the CDR3: TGTGCCAGCAGCAACGGCCAGGGGCGAAACATTCAGTACTTC. Protein product: CASSNGQGRNIQYF.

The chain carries TRBV27 and TRBJ1-1, with D possibly being TRBD1 (5 bases). V was clipped by 5 bases and J by 0 bases, with 10 bases between them. The CDR3 is made up of 14 amino acids. CDR1 is MNHEY, CDR2 SMNVEV, per germline (reference sequence). The CDR3: CASSLDTMNTEAFF. CDR3 nucleotides: TGTGCCAGCAGTCTGGACACCATGAACACTGAAGCTTTCTTT.

The V call is TRBV12-3 or TRBV12-4, the J call TRBJ2-1, with TRBD2 identical over 7 bases. V shed 6 bases, J shed 2 bases, and the junction held 1 base outside the gene matches. The CDR3 contains 13 residues. For the CDR3, the DNA is TGTGCCAGCAGGGCGGGGGCCTACAATGAGCAGTTCTTC. It is translated as CASRAGAYNEQFF.

The CDR3 nucleotides are TGCAGTGTCCTAGGCACAGATACGCAGTATTTT. It encodes CSVLGTDTQYF. The chain combines TRBV20-1 with TRBJ2-3; D uncertain. The CDR3 extends over 11 amino acids. The V gene lost 7 bases and the J gene lost 1 base, with 6 bases spanning the gap. Germline lookup yields CDR1 DFQATT and CDR2 SNEGSKA (reference sequence).

The V and J genes are TRBV6-5 and TRBJ2-6, with D possibly matching TRBD2 (5 bases). Germline CDR1 and CDR2: MNHEY and SVGAGI. The CDR3 is 14 residues long. Deletions cut 8 bases from V and 4 bases from J, with 12 bases between. DNA for the CDR3: TGTGCCAGCGAGAGGGAGTCCGGGGCCAACGTCCTGACTTTC. The encoded protein is CASERESGANVLTF.

The chain combines TRBV2 with TRBJ2-2, with D maybe TRBD1 (6 bases). Germline assignment: CDR1 SNHLY and CDR2 FYNNEI. CDR3 length: 15 amino acids. Trimming stripped 6 bases from V and 5 bases from J, with 16 bases between. DNA of the CDR3: TGTGCCAGCAGCCGGACCGCAGGGGTTACCGGGGAGCTGTTTTTT. It codes for CASSRTAGVTGELFF.

V gene TRBV10-3 combines with J gene TRBJ2-3; TRBD2 matches 13 bases. Germline values: CDR1 ENHRY, CDR2 SYGVKD. The CDR3 length is 20 residues. Losses at the gene ends were 4 bases for V and 3 bases for J; bases not matched to a gene: 16. CDR3 sequence (DNA): TGTGCCATCAGTGGGTCGGCCTCCGGGACTAGCGGGAAAGATACAGATACGCAGTATTTT. Its translation is CAISGSASGTSGKDTDTQYF.

The chain recombines TRBV7-9 with TRBJ1-2, with TRBD1 matching over 7 bases. Germline V gene sequence: CDR1 SEHNR, CDR2 FQNEAQ (reference sequence). V gave up 5 bases and J gave up 0 bases; unmatched junction bases: 9. The CDR3 runs 16 residues. CDR3: CASSPSPGQTNYGYTF. The CDR3 DNA reads as TGTGCCAGCAGCCCTTCCCCGGGACAGACTAACTATGGCTACACCTTC.

The chain links TRBV24-1 to TRBJ1-6; 7 bases match TRBD1. The ends lost 7 bases at V and 6 bases at J; junction bases unmatched: 2. Germline V gene sequence: CDR1 KGHDR, CDR2 SFDVKD. CDR3 length equals 13 residues. The CDR3 sequence is CATSRDSNSPLHF. DNA of the CDR3: TGTGCCACCAGCCGGGACAGTAATTCACCCCTCCACTTT.

This rearrangement joins TRBV4-1 to TRBJ1-1; 9 nucleotides line up with TRBD1. Germline assignment: CDR1 MGHRA and CDR2 YSYEKL. The CDR3 length is 15 residues. Losses at the gene ends were 0 bases for V and 5 bases for J; bases not matched to a gene: 4. The CDR3 nucleotides read TGCGCCAGCAGCCAAGATAGACAGGGGGAGACTGAAGCTTTCTTT. This codes for CASSQDRQGETEAFF.

This clone has just a few counts. The chain carries TRBV6-6 and TRBJ2-5; TRBD2 matches at 8 bases. The CDR3 spans 14 residues. Germline CDR1 MNHNY, CDR2 SVGAGI (reference sequence). V was clipped by 7 bases and J by 2 bases; unmatched bases: 6. CDR3: CASTLPGGQETQYF. In DNA form, the CDR3 reads TGTGCCAGCACCCTCCCGGGGGGGCAAGAGACCCAGTACTTC.

The genes are TRBV20-1 and TRBJ2-5, with unresolved D. The CDR3 spans 11 residues. Germline V gene lookup returns CDR1 DFQATT and CDR2 SNEGSKA (reference sequence). Trimming took 6 bases from V and 5 from J, leaving 10 bases between them. The DNA for the CDR3 is TGCAGTGCCCCCTCTCGGGAGACCCAGTACTTC. Translated: CSAPSRETQYF.

V and J are TRBV30 and TRBJ1-1, with D unresolved. Germline V gene data show CDR1 as GTSNPN and CDR2 as SVGIG (reference sequence). V was pared by 7 bases and J by 2 bases, with 14 bases between. The CDR3 loop spans 13 amino acids. This CDR3 reads CALTRGRNTEAFF. Written as DNA, the CDR3 is TGTGCCTTAACCAGAGGCAGAAACACTGAAGCTTTCTTT. The full variable domain, with the rest looked up from reference TRBV30 and TRBJ1-1, is SQTIHQWPATLVQPVGSPLSLECTVEGTSNPNLYWYRQAAGRGLQLLFYSVGIGQISSEVPQNLSASRPQDRQFILSSKKLLLSDSGFYLCALTRGRNTEAFFGQGTRLTVV.

The genes are TRBV18 and TRBJ2-3; 9 nucleotides match TRBD1. The CDR3 spans 16 residues. The trim removed 4 bases at V and 0 bases at J, leaving 5 bases unmatched. CDR1 and CDR2 from the germline V gene are KGHSH and LQKENI. Here the CDR3 DNA reads TGTGCCAGCTCACTGGGACAGGGAGCGAGCACAGATACGCAGTATTTT. The encoded protein is CASSLGQGASTDTQYF. Filled out from reference TRBV18 and TRBJ2-3, the complete variable domain reads NAGVMQNPRHLVRRRGQEARLRCSPMKGHSHVYWYRQLPEEGLKFMVYLQKENIIDESGMPKERFSAEFPKEGPSILRIQQVVRGDSAAYFCASSLGQGASTDTQYFGPGTRLTVL.

V gene TRBV4-1 combines with J gene TRBJ1-3; 8 bases agree with TRBD1. Per the germline V gene, CDR1 is MGHRA and CDR2 is YSYEKL. The CDR3 runs 16 residues. Germline trimming cut 0 bases from V and 0 bases from J; bases unmatched to any gene: 1. This chain's CDR3 is CASSQDRGLSGNTIYF. The CDR3 DNA reads TGCGCCAGCAGCCAAGACAGGGGGCTCTCTGGAAACACCATATATTTT.

The chain links TRBV6-1 to TRBJ2-7; D may be TRBD1 (6 bases). V lost 4 bases to trimming and J lost 2 bases, with 18 bases between them. The CDR3 has 16 residues. Looked up from germline, CDR1 is MNHNS and CDR2 is SASEGT. The CDR3 loop is CASSGDTGRIPYEQYF. The DNA for the CDR3 is TGTGCCAGCAGTGGAGACACAGGGCGTATTCCCTACGAGCAGTACTTC.

The chain joins TRBV9 to TRBJ2-1; weak D call: TRBD2 (5 bases). The CDR3 has 16 amino acids. CDR1 SGDLS and CDR2 YYNGEE come from the germline V gene. Trimming pared 0 bases from V and 0 bases from J, leaving 10 bases between. CDR3 bases: TGTGCCAGCAGCGTAGAAGGGAGCGGCTCCTACAATGAGCAGTTCTTC. It is translated as CASSVEGSGSYNEQFF.

DNA of the CDR3: TGTGCCAGCAGCAAAGCGGTGGCGGAATTGAACACTGAAGCTTTCTTT. Its protein is CASSKAVAELNTEAFF. The chain combines TRBV21-1 with TRBJ1-1. TRBV21-1 is recorded as a pseudogene. CDR3 length equals 16 residues.

V gene TRBV7-6 combines with J gene TRBJ2-3; 9 nucleotides align to TRBD2. CDR1 and CDR2 (germline): SGHVS, FNYEAQ. V was clipped by 5 bases and J by 3 bases; unmatched bases: 9. The CDR3 has 16 residues. The CDR3 reads CASSHTLAGGTDTQYF. The DNA of the CDR3 is TGTGCCAGCAGCCACACCCTGGCGGGAGGGACAGATACGCAGTATTTT.

CDR3 loop: CASSIYRDEQYF. The CDR3 region has the DNA TGTGCCAGTAGTATATACAGGGACGAGCAGTACTTC. The genes are TRBV19 and TRBJ2-7, with D possibly matching TRBD1 (6 bases). Trimming left V 2 bases short and J 5 bases short, with 7 bases between. The CDR3 runs to 12 residues. The germline V gene has CDR1 LNHDA and CDR2 SQIVND (reference sequence).

The rearrangement links TRBV27 to TRBJ2-7, with D possibly TRBD1 on 6 matching bases. V dropped 7 bases and J dropped 0 bases, with 13 bases sitting between them. Germline V gene lookup returns CDR1 MNHEY and CDR2 SMNVEV (reference sequence). The CDR3 length is 14 residues. The CDR3 DNA follows: TGTGCCAGCAATGCTGACAGGAGCTCCTACGAGCAGTACTTC. Translation: CASNADRSSYEQYF.

This clone was counted once. CDR3: CASSPRQGIDEQFF. CDR3 nucleotide sequence: TGTGCCAGCAGCCCCAGACAGGGAATCGATGAGCAGTTCTTC. The chain recombines TRBV7-7 with TRBJ2-1; TRBD1 aligns across 7 bases. Losses at the gene ends were 5 bases for V and 8 bases for J; bases not matched to a gene: 9. CDR3 length: 14 residues. Germline assignment: CDR1 SSHAT and CDR2 FNYEAQ (reference sequence).

V and J are TRBV23-1 and TRBJ2-5; D is perhaps TRBD2 (5 bases). TRBV23-1 is an ORF; its function is uncertain. This CDR3 has 16 residues. Between the trimmed V and J ends, which lost 4 bases and 2 bases, there was a span of 17 bases. CDR3 residues: CASSLPSRDSQETQYF. The DNA of the CDR3 is TGCGCCAGCAGTCTCCCCTCCCGGGATTCACAAGAGACCCAGTACTTC.

The chain recombines TRBV24-1 with TRBJ1-2; TRBD1 matches at 10 bases. J was trimmed by 4 bases and V by 4 bases; bases with no gene match: 8. The CDR3 runs 16 residues. The germline V gene encodes CDR1 KGHDR and CDR2 SFDVKD. CDR3 loop: CATSDSGTGDSYGYTF. The CDR3 region has the DNA TGTGCCACCAGTGACTCCGGGACAGGGGACAGCTATGGCTACACCTTC.